The rows below give T cell receptor beta chains drawn from one sample of a study of blood T cell repertoires in COVID-19. Here immunoSEQ multiplex PCR was the method, and the copy in TCRdb shows in-frame clones only, minus some. The sample shows about half a million clones, 80% to 90% of them seen only once. The sequencing input was peripheral blood. The receptor set was obtained from a human donor in a cohort sampled during active COVID-19. CDR3s leave out the opening cysteine and the closing phenylalanine or tryptophan.

V	J	CDR3
TRBV28	TRBJ1-1	ASRSPGQWVTEAF
TRBV6-5	TRBJ2-2	ASSYSRGELF
TRBV27	TRBJ2-3	ASSLSRDRPSTDTQY
TRBV27	TRBJ1-4	ASSLIRGAGEKLF
TRBV7-3	TRBJ2-5	ASSSTGTKGETQY
TRBV11-2	TRBJ1-3	ASSTGATAGNTIY
TRBV19	TRBJ2-3	ASSILAELTDTQY
TRBV19	TRBJ1-1	ASSIGTGVSRRAF
TRBV18	TRBJ2-1	ASTKTSDNNEQF
TRBV7-9	TRBJ2-1	ASDPGGRWGNEQF
TRBV9	TRBJ1-2	ASSPPSGGHGYT
TRBV12-5	TRBJ1-6	ASAAGTGSSPLH
TRBV28	TRBJ1-2	ASTSLGPVSYGYT
TRBV19	TRBJ1-2	ASSTTGGRSGYT
TRBV4-2	TRBJ1-5	ASSQAGYPQPQH
TRBV5-5	TRBJ1-2	ASSLLTGNYGYT
TRBV24-1	TRBJ2-3	ATSDPRGSDTQY
TRBV19	TRBJ2-2	ASSIGQAGTGELF
TRBV28	TRBJ2-3	ASSLGLAGGDTQY
TRBV30	TRBJ1-2	AWVTGGDYGYT
TRBV4-1	TRBJ2-2	ASSQPLRTSGSAGELF
TRBV19	TRBJ2-2	ASSIGLGANTGELF
TRBV9	TRBJ1-2	ASSPRDRVFVDDGYT
TRBV12-5	TRBJ1-1	ASQTPGEEAF